This entry lists 18 T cell receptor beta chains sequenced from one sample in a study of T cell responses to AZD1222 COVID-19 vaccine. The table came from immunoSEQ multiplex PCR; TCRdb's copy has only in-frame clones and leaves some out. Counted here are about 75,000 clones, around 89% occurring once; the ten biggest clones make up about 9.1%. This material consisted of peripheral blood, taken 28 days after the second dose of the MenACWY control vaccine. The receptor source for this set is an adult who received the MenACWY meningococcal vaccine as a control.

V gene TRBV5-6 combines with J gene TRBJ2-3; 7 bases line up with TRBD1. Per the germline V gene, CDR1 is SGHDT and CDR2 is YYEEEE. The CDR3 sequence is 18 residues long. V shed 2 bases, J shed 0 bases, and the junction held 12 bases outside the gene matches. The CDR3 sequence: CASSFLASPGGSTDTQYF. CDR3 nucleotide sequence: TGTGCCAGCAGCTTTCTTGCGTCTCCAGGGGGTAGCACAGATACGCAGTATTTT.

This sequence joins TRBV28 and TRBJ1-6, with D possibly TRBD1 on 5 matching bases. CDR3 length: 13 amino acids. CDR1 is MDHEN and CDR2 is SYDVKM in the germline V gene. V was trimmed by 10 bases and J by 7 bases, leaving 14 bases between them. CDR3 sequence reads: CATAGTVNSPLHF. The CDR3 region has the DNA TGTGCCACCGCCGGGACTGTAAATTCACCCCTCCACTTT.

The chain employs TRBV5-4 and TRBJ1-3; unclear D gene. The V gene lost 5 bases and the J gene lost 0 bases, with 21 bases spanning the gap. The germline CDR1 and CDR2 sequences are SGHNT and YYREEE (reference sequence). The CDR3 runs to 18 residues. The CDR3 loop reads CASSPGNLATLSGNTIYF. The CDR3 nucleotides are TGTGCCAGCAGTCCAGGAAATCTAGCCACTCTCTCTGGAAACACCATATATTTT.

V and J are TRBV19 and TRBJ1-1, with a weak D call TRBD1 (6 bases). The CDR3 contains 15 residues. Germline V gives CDR1 LNHDA, CDR2 SQIVND (reference sequence). V was trimmed by 7 bases and J by 5 bases, leaving 20 bases between them. CDR3 nucleotides: TGTGCCAGTATCCTAGGGGCGGGGGGCGCGACTGAAGCTTTCTTT. Protein: CASILGAGGATEAFF.

This clone was found once. The genes are TRBV5-1 and TRBJ2-2, with D perhaps matching TRBD2 (5 bases). This CDR3 is 15 amino acids long. Trimming left V 4 bases short and J 8 bases short, with 18 bases between. Germline V gives CDR1 SGHRS, CDR2 YFSETQ. The CDR3 reads CASSVLDGIRGELFF. In nucleotides, the CDR3 is TGCGCCAGCAGCGTGCTGGACGGGATTAGGGGGGAGCTGTTTTTT.

The rearrangement uses TRBV29-1 and TRBJ2-7, with 9 bases that match TRBD1. Germline V gene lookup returns CDR1 SQVTM and CDR2 ANQGSEA. The junction had 4 bases not matched to a gene; V was cut back by 5 bases and J by 2 bases. CDR3 length equals 13 residues. The CDR3 protein is CSVRTGVAYEQYF. In DNA form, the CDR3 reads TGCAGCGTTCGGACAGGGGTAGCCTACGAGCAGTACTTC.

The chain joins TRBV28 to TRBJ2-5, with 9 bases lining up with TRBD1. Germline V gene lookup returns CDR1 MDHEN and CDR2 SYDVKM. The CDR3 is 15 residues long. Trimming cost V 5 bases and J 1 base; bases outside gene matches: 5. The CDR3 protein is CASSVRDRVQETQYF. The CDR3 DNA sequence: TGTGCCAGCAGTGTCCGGGACAGGGTCCAAGAGACCCAGTACTTC. The variable domain in full, completed from reference TRBV28 and TRBJ2-5, reads DVKVTQSSRYLVKRTGEKVFLECVQDMDHENMFWYRQDPGLGLRLIYFSYDVKMKEKGDIPEGYSVSREKKERFSLILESASTNQTSMYLCASSVRDRVQETQYFGPGTRLLVL.

V gene TRBV3-1 (or the pseudogene TRBV3-2) combines with J gene TRBJ2-3; no firm D call. With 5 bases removed from V and 8 bases from J, the gap between germline ends came to 8 bases. Germline CDR1 LGHDT, CDR2 YNNKEL (reference sequence). The CDR3 sequence is 11 residues long. CDR3 bases: TGTGCCAGCAGCGGGGTGGTTACGCAGTATTTT. Translated: CASSGVVTQYF.

The chain is built from TRBV27 and TRBJ2-7, with 8 positions matching TRBD2. The CDR3 totals 14 residues. Trimming at V came to 11 bases and at J to 1 base, leaving 10 bases not matched to a gene. CDR1 and CDR2 from the germline V gene are MNHEY and SMNVEV (reference sequence). This CDR3 is CARRGGVGSYEQYF. Here the CDR3 DNA reads TGTGCCCGCCGGGGGGGGGTTGGGTCCTACGAGCAGTACTTC.

The gene calls are TRBV5-1 and TRBJ1-6, with TRBD1 as a possible D gene (5 bases). The germline V and J ends were trimmed by 1 base and 8 bases, with 16 bases remaining between them. Germline V CDR1 and CDR2: SGHRS, YFSETQ. This CDR3 is 16 amino acids long. The CDR3 region has the DNA TGCGCCAGCAGCTTGAACGGACCTGGGGCTGATTCACCCCTCCACTTT. It encodes CASSLNGPGADSPLHF.

This clone was found once. The chain joins TRBV6-6 to TRBJ1-2, with 8 bases fitting TRBD1. V lost 0 bases and J lost 12; bases outside the gene matches: 12. The CDR3 is 15 amino acids. CDR1 is MNHNY and CDR2 is SVGAGI in the germline V gene (reference sequence). CDR3 region: CASSYSPRTGPGDTF. The CDR3 bases are TGTGCCAGCAGTTACTCCCCCCGGACAGGGCCTGGGGACACCTTC.

V is TRBV6-5 and J is TRBJ1-5; no reliable D call. The germline CDR1 and CDR2 sequences are MNHEY and SVGAGI. The CDR3 sequence is 15 residues long. Trimming stripped 6 bases from V and 0 bases from J, with 12 bases between. This CDR3 reads CASREDHTSNQPQHF. The CDR3 bases are TGTGCCAGCAGAGAGGATCACACTAGCAATCAGCCCCAGCATTTT.

J is TRBJ1-1 and V is TRBV21-1. TRBV21-1 is designated a pseudogene. CDR3 length equals 13 residues. CDR3 loop: CASSKNLNTEAFF. The CDR3 bases are TGTGCCAGCAGCAAAAACTTGAACACTGAAGCTTTCTTT.

The gene calls are TRBV18 and TRBJ1-1; D not resolved. Trimming left V 0 bases short and J 3 bases short, with 11 bases between. Germline V CDR1 and CDR2: KGHSH, LQKENI. This CDR3 contains 15 residues. CDR3 bases: TGTGCCAGCTCACCACCGCAGTCTCAGGACACTGAAGCTTTCTTT. Its protein product is CASSPPQSQDTEAFF. The complete variable domain, with remaining parts taken from reference TRBV18 and TRBJ1-1, reads NAGVMQNPRHLVRRRGQEARLRCSPMKGHSHVYWYRQLPEEGLKFMVYLQKENIIDESGMPKERFSAEFPKEGPSILRIQQVVRGDSAAYFCASSPPQSQDTEAFFGQGTRLTVV.

The CDR3 sequence: CASRGGSYGYTF. The CDR3 region has the DNA TGTGCCAGCAGGGGGGGTAGCTATGGCTACACCTTC. The chain couples TRBV2 to TRBJ1-2; D might be TRBD1 (5 bases). Germline V gene sequence: CDR1 SNHLY, CDR2 FYNNEI. V was shortened by 6 bases and J by 4 bases, with 9 bases between the two germline ends. The CDR3 totals 12 residues. Together with reference TRBV2 and TRBJ1-2, the CDR3 gives the full variable domain: EPEVTQTPSHQVTQMGQEVILRCVPISNHLYFYWYRQILGQKVEFLVSFYNNEISEKSEIFDDQFSVERPDGSNFTLKIRSTKLEDSAMYFCASRGGSYGYTFGSGTRLTVV.

V gene TRBV4-2 combines with J gene TRBJ2-3, with 12 positions matching TRBD2. Germline V lookup: CDR1 LGHNA, CDR2 YNFKEQ. Unmatched junction bases numbered 6, after V lost 0 bases and J lost 2 bases. The CDR3 has 18 residues. CDR3 protein: CASSQDGLAGLSTDTQYF. The DNA of the CDR3 is TGTGCCAGCAGCCAAGATGGACTAGCGGGGCTCTCCACAGATACGCAGTATTTT.

The genes are TRBV6-1 and TRBJ2-1; no definite D call. Trimming cost V 0 bases and J 7 bases, with 4 bases left between them. The CDR3 covers 12 residues. Germline CDR1 MNHNS, CDR2 SASEGT. In nucleotides, the CDR3 is TGTGCCAGCAGTGAAGCAGGGAATGAGCAGTTCTTC. Protein product: CASSEAGNEQFF.

CDR3 sequence reads: CASRRTGSNEQFF. The CDR3 coding sequence is TGTGCCAGCAGGCGGACAGGGAGCAATGAGCAGTTCTTC. J is TRBJ2-1 and V is TRBV6-5; TRBD1 matches at 8 bases. J was trimmed by 6 bases and V by 6 bases; bases with no gene match: 4. Germline loops: CDR1 MNHEY, CDR2 SVGAGI. The CDR3 loop spans 13 amino acids.